These 6 T cell receptor beta chains share one sample of origin, sequenced in a study of T cells in Graves' hyperthyroidism and ophthalmopathy. TCR beta CDR3 regions were amplified from RNA. HTBI primers drove first-round RT-PCR of the TCR CDR3. TCRdb used MiXCR to reprocess the multiplex PCR reads, holding one entry per CDR3 protein. The sample has under 400,000 distinct CDR3 sequences, around 18% seen once. Sequenced sample: blood. The source is a middle-aged woman with Graves' ophthalmopathy.

This clonotype was seen repeatedly, ten times or more. The CDR3 loop reads CASSFGGRDRDEQYF. The CDR3 DNA sequence: TGTGCCAGCAGTTTCGGGGGCCGGGACAGGGACGAGCAGTACTTC. The chain couples TRBV28 to TRBJ2-7; 9 positions agree with TRBD1. Germline loops: CDR1 MDHEN, CDR2 SYDVKM. The CDR3 extends over 15 amino acids. V gave up 3 bases and J gave up 5 bases; unmatched junction bases: 8.

The sample holds many counts of this clonotype. The chain is built from TRBV29-1 and TRBJ2-7; D remains unclear. CDR3 length: 12 residues. Looked up from germline, CDR1 is SQVTM and CDR2 is ANQGSEA. Trimming took off 4 bases at V and 5 bases at J, with 12 bases between the two ends. CDR3 DNA sequence: TGCAGCGTTGTGGGAACCTATAACGAGCAGTACTTC. It encodes CSVVGTYNEQYF.

This clonotype was seen at least ten times. The chain combines TRBV28 with TRBJ1-5, with D tentatively TRBD1 (6 bases). Germline values: CDR1 MDHEN, CDR2 SYDVKM. V was cut by 6 bases and J by 2 bases, with 17 bases left in between. This CDR3 comprises 16 residues. The CDR3 loop reads CASSPAQGQGNQPQHF. In DNA form, the CDR3 reads TGTGCCAGCAGCCCAGCCCAGGGACAAGGCAATCAGCCCCAGCATTTT.

The sample holds many counts of this clonotype. The genes are TRBV5-1 and TRBJ2-2, with TRBD1 matching over 9 bases. Germline V lookup: CDR1 SGHRS, CDR2 YFSETQ. This CDR3 is 15 amino acids long. The junction had 2 bases not matched to a gene; V was cut back by 5 bases and J by 0 bases. CDR3 in DNA: TGCGCCAGCAGAGGGACAGGGTCGAACACCGGGGAGCTGTTTTTT. It codes for CASRGTGSNTGELFF.

This clonotype was detected ten times or more. The chain has TRBV20-1 and TRBJ2-2, with a weak D call TRBD2 (6 bases). V was pared by 2 bases and J by 6 bases, with 19 bases between. The CDR3 is made up of 16 amino acids. The germline V gene encodes CDR1 DFQATT and CDR2 SNEGSKA (reference sequence). The CDR3 here is CSARQMGVGGAGELFF. CDR3 in DNA: TGCAGTGCTAGACAAATGGGGGTAGGAGGGGCCGGGGAGCTGTTTTTT.

Ten or more counts support this clonotype. This sequence joins TRBV28 and TRBJ1-3, with TRBD1 as a possible D gene (6 bases). This CDR3 has 17 amino acids. With 4 bases removed from V and 0 bases from J, the gap between germline ends came to 16 bases. Looked up from germline, CDR1 is MDHEN and CDR2 is SYDVKM. Written as DNA, the CDR3 is TGTGCCAGCAGTTCCCCGGCTGGGGGCGGCTCTGGAAACACCATATATTTT. Translating gives CASSSPAGGGSGNTIYF.